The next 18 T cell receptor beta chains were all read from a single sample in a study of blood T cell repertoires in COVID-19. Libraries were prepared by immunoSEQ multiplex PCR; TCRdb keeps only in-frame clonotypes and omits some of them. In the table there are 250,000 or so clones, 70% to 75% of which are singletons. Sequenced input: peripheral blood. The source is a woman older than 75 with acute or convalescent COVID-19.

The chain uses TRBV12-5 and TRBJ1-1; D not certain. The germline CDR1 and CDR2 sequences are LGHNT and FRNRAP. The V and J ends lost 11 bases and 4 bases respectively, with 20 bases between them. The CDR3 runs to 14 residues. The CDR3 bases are TGTGCTTGGAGGGAGGTGTTTTCGGGCACTGAAGCTTTCTTT. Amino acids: CAWREVFSGTEAFF.

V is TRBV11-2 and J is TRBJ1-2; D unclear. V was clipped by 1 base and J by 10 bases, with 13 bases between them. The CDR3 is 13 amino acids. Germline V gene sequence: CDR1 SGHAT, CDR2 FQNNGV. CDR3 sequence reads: CASSLVREGPYTF. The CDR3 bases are TGTGCCAGCAGCTTAGTTAGGGAGGGTCCCTACACCTTC.

CDR3 bases: TGTGCCAGCACCCGACAGGGGGAACAGCCCCAGCATTTT. Its protein product is CASTRQGEQPQHF. The chain carries TRBV2 and TRBJ1-5; TRBD1 matches 9 bases. The CDR3 is made up of 13 amino acids. Looked up from germline, CDR1 is SNHLY and CDR2 is FYNNEI. V gave up 7 bases and J gave up 7 bases; unmatched junction bases: 5.

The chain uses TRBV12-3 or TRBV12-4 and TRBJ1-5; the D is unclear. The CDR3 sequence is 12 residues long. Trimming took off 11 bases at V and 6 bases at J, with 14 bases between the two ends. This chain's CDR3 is CAGPLATQPQHF. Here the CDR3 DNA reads TGTGCCGGACCTCTAGCGACTCAGCCCCAGCATTTT.

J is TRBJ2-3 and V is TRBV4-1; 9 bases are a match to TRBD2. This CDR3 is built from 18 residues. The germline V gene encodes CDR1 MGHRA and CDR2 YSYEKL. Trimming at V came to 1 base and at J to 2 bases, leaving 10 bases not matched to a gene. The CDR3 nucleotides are TGCGCCAGCAGCCAAGGAATCCTAGCGGGACGCCCCACAGATACGCAGTATTTT. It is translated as CASSQGILAGRPTDTQYF.

The CDR3 loop is CASSYMGLAGYEQYF. In DNA, the CDR3 is TGTGCCAGCAGTTACATGGGACTAGCGGGCTACGAGCAGTACTTC. This chain uses TRBV6-2 or TRBV6-3 with TRBJ2-7; 12 bases match TRBD2. Germline V lookup: CDR1 MNHEY, CDR2 SVGEGT. V shed 2 bases and J 3 bases; nucleotides not matched to a gene: 2. CDR3 size: 15 residues.

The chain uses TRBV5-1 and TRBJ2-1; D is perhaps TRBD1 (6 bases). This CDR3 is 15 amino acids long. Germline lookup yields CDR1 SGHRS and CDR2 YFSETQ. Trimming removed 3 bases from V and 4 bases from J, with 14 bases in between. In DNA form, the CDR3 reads TGCGCCAGCAGCTACGGGACACAACCTTACAATGAGCAGTTCTTC. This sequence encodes CASSYGTQPYNEQFF.

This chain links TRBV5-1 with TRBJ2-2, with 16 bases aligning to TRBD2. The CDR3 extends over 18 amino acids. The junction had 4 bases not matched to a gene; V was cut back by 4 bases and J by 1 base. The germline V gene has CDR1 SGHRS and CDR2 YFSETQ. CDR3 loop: CASSAGTSGRGNTGELFF. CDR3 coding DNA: TGCGCCAGCAGCGCAGGGACTAGCGGGAGGGGGAACACCGGGGAGCTGTTTTTT. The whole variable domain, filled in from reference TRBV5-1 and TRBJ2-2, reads KAGVTQTPRYLIKTRGQQVTLSCSPISGHRSVSWYQQTPGQGLQFLFEYFSETQRNKGNFPGRFSGRQFSNSRSEMNVSTLELGDSALYLCASSAGTSGRGNTGELFFGEGSRLTVL.

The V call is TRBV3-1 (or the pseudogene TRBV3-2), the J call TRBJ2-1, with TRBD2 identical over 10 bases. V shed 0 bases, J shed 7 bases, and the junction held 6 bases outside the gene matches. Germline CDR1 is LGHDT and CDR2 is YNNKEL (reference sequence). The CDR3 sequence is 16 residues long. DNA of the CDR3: TGTGCCAGCAGCCAAGATCTTAGCGGGGGGCGGAATGAGCAGTTCTTC. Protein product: CASSQDLSGGRNEQFF.

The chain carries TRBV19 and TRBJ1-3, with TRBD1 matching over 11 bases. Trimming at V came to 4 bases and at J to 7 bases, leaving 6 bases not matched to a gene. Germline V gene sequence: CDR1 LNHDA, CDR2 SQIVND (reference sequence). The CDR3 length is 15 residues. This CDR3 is CASSTSDRGLNTIYF. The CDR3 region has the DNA TGTGCCAGTAGTACCTCGGACAGGGGGCTGAACACCATATATTTT.

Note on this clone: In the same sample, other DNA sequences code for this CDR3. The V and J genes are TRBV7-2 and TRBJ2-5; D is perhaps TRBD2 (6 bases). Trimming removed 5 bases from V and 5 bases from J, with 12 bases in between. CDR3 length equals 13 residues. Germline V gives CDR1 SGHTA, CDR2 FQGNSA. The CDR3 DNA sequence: TGTGCCAGCAGCCCCTCCGGGGGTGAGACCCAGTACTTC. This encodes CASSPSGGETQYF.

The CDR3 region is CASHPRDRETQYF. CDR3 nucleotide sequence: TGTGCCAGCCACCCCAGGGATCGAGAGACCCAGTACTTC. The J gene is TRBJ2-5, the V gene TRBV21-1; the table assigns TRBD1, which was not confirmed against the DNA. TRBV21-1 has pseudogene status. The CDR3 covers 13 residues.

CDR3 residues: CASSSLRGLGGDEQYF. The DNA of the CDR3 is TGTGCCAGCAGCTCCCTTAGAGGGCTCGGAGGGGACGAGCAGTACTTC. The chain joins TRBV7-9 to TRBJ2-7; TRBD2 is a possible D gene (6 bases). V was cut by 4 bases and J by 5 bases, with 21 bases left in between. The length of the CDR3 is 16 residues. Germline CDR1 and CDR2: SEHNR and FQNEAQ (reference sequence). The full variable domain, in which reference TRBV7-9 and TRBJ2-7 provide the parts outside the CDR3, is DTGVSQNPRHKITKRGQNVTFRCDPISEHNRLYWYRQTLGQGPEFLTYFQNEAQLEKSRLLSDRFSAERPKGSFSTLEIQRTEQGDSAMYLCASSSLRGLGGDEQYFGPGTRLTVT.

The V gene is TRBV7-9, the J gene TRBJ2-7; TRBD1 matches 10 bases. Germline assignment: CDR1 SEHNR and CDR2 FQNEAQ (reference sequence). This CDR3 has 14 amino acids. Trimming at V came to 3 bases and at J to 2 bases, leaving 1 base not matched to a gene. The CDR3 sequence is CASSLDRGAYEQYF. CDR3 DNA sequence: TGTGCCAGCAGCTTGGACAGGGGGGCCTACGAGCAGTACTTC.

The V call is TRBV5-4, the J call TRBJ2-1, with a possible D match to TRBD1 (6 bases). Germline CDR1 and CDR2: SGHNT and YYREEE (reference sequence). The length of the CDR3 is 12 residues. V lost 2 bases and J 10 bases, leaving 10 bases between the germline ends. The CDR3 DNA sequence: TGTGCCAGCAGCTTATACGGGACAGAGCAGTTCTTC. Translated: CASSLYGTEQFF.

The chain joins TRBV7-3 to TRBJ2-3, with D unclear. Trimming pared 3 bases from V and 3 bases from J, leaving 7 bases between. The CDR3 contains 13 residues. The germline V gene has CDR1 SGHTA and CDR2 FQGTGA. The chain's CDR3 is CASSFQETDTQYF. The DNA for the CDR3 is TGTGCCAGCAGCTTTCAGGAAACAGATACGCAGTATTTT.

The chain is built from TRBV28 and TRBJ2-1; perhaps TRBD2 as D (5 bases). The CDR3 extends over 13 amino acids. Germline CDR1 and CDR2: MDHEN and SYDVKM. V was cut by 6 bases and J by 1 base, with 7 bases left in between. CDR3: CASSGISYNEQFF. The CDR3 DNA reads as TGTGCCAGCAGCGGGATTTCCTACAATGAGCAGTTCTTC.

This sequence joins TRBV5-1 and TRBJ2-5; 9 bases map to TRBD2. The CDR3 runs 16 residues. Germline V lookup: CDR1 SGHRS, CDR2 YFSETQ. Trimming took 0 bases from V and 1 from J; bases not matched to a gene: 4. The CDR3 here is CASSLAPAGGQETQYF. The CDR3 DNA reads TGCGCCAGCAGCTTGGCCCCAGCGGGAGGCCAAGAGACCCAGTACTTC.